The present T cell receptor (beta chain) was sequenced within a study of regulatory T cells in long-lasting Graves disease. Study summary: In persistent Graves' disease, antithyroid drugs had been taken for over 5 years and TSH receptor antibodies stayed positive.

Building the TCR beta libraries relied on iRepertoire HTBI primers, and CDR3 regions underwent Arm-PCR. TCRdb fed the multiplex PCR reads into MiXCR, producing one record per CDR3 protein. The data show 700,000 or so distinct CDR3 sequences, 25% to 35% seen once. General study findings and limits: Under persistent disease, TRBV28, TRBJ1-2 and TRBJ2-5 were used preferentially. TCR diversity in persistent Graves' patients was below that of newly diagnosed ones.

This CDR3 is 14 amino acids long. Trimming pared 3 bases from V and 3 bases from J, leaving 9 bases between. Germline CDR1 is MNHEY and CDR2 is SVGAGI. As to time point: persistent/refractory GD, antithyroid drugs over 5 years with positive TRAb. Making the TCR library involved RNA that had been extracted from PBMCs. This clonotype was recorded a few times. The antigen is undetermined. The chain recombines TRBV6-5 with TRBJ1-5; D not certain. The TCR comes from a female donor with Graves disease. The specimen comprised peripheral blood mononuclear cells (PBMCs), sampled when the disease was refractory, from a patient treated with antithyroid drugs. The CDR3 spells CASSYGQYNQPQHF. Written as DNA, the CDR3 is TGTGCCAGCAGTTATGGGCAGTACAATCAGCCCCAGCATTTT.